The clone carrying this T cell receptor beta chain was detected only a few times. Its antigen remains unknown. This CDR3 comprises 13 residues. The V gene lost 3 bases and the J gene lost 4 bases, with 13 bases spanning the gap. Germline V gene lookup returns CDR1 SQVTM and CDR2 ANQGSEA. PBMCs came from 8.5 to 10 ml fresh peripheral blood. The TCR beta CDR3 regions underwent amplification using RNA transcripts as the source. During a first-round RT-PCR of the TCR CDR3, the HTBI primer set was used. Each CDR3 protein gets one entry after TCRdb re-called the multiplex PCR reads with MiXCR. Of approximately 600,000 distinct CDR3 sequences listed, more than 13% are singletons. The data were taken from a study of T cells in Graves' hyperthyroidism and ophthalmopathy. Study-wide points: A 13 V-J model separated ophthalmopathy from stable hyperthyroidism. The blood repertoire included most of the expanded thyroid clonotypes above 0.001.

Sequenced input: blood. The chain joins TRBV29-1 to TRBJ2-7; a possible D gene is TRBD2 (6 bases). This clonotype originated in a woman younger than 35 with Graves' ophthalmopathy. The DNA for the CDR3 is TGCAGCGTTGAGGGACTCCTAAATTACGAGCAGTACTTC. As protein: CSVEGLLNYEQYF.